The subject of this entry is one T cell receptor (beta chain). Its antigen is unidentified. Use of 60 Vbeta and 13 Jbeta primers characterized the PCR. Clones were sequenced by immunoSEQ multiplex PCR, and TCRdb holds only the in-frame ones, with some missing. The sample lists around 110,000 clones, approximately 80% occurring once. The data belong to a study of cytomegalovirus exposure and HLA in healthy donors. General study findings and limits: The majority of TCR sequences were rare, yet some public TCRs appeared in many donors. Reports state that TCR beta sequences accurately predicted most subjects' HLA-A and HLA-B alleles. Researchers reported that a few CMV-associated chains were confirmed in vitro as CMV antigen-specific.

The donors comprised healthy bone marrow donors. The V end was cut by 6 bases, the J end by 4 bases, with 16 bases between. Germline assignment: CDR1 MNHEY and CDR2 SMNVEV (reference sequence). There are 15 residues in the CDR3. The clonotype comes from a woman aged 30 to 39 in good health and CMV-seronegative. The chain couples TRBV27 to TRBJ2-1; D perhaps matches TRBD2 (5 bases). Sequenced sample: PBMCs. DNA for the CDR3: TGTGCCAGCAGGATGGGGAGATCGAGATACAATGAGCAGTTCTTC. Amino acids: CASRMGRSRYNEQFF.